This T cell receptor beta chain was captured by sequencing in a study of cytomegalovirus exposure and HLA in healthy donors. Primers for the PCR totalled 60 Vbeta and 13 Jbeta. Assay used: immunoSEQ multiplex PCR; TCRdb lists only in-frame clones, some missing. The repertoire consists of about 180,000 clones, with around 80% occurring once and the leading ten covering more than 0.55%. Trimming pared 10 bases from V and 2 bases from J, leaving 24 bases between. Germline loops: CDR1 MDHEN, CDR2 SYDVKM. This CDR3 is built from 16 residues. Input material: PBMCs. The sequence was collected from a woman aged 40 to 50 in good health and CMV-seronegative. The J gene is TRBJ2-7, the V gene TRBV28, with D perhaps matching TRBD2 (5 bases). The CDR3 region is CATQSNLAPEPYEQYF. CDR3 bases: TGTGCCACTCAATCAAACTTAGCGCCAGAACCCTACGAGCAGTACTTC.